A selection of T cell receptor beta chains follows, all from one sample in a study of shared clonotypes between healthy human individuals. Profiled with immunoSEQ multiplex PCR; TCRdb holds only in-frame clones, not every one. The sample contains under 600,000 clones, nearly 80% of which appear only once. Sequenced sample: PBMCs. The receptor set was obtained from a woman aged 35 to 49 in good health. Some clones in this sample may be carry-over from other donors' samples. Both conserved end residues are part of each CDR3. D genes are given only for firm matches. Some rows mark clone size as missing; the rest say once, few, many or name a class of expanded clone.

J	D	size	V	CDR3	DNA
TRBJ1-5	-	few	TRBV19	CASSATPGQSQPQHF	TGTGCCAGTAGTGCGACCCCAGGACAGTCTCAGCCCCAGCATTTT
TRBJ1-4	-	-	TRBV5-4	CASSLEGFPNEKLFF	TGTGCCAGCAGCTTGGAAGGGTTCCCTAATGAAAAACTGTTTTTT
TRBJ1-5	-	-	TRBV2	CASTPGVDQPQHF	TGTGCCAGCACCCCCGGGGTTGATCAGCCCCAGCATTTT
TRBJ2-5	TRBD2	-	TRBV9	CASSVGSGAGETQYF	TGTGCCAGCAGCGTAGGCAGCGGGGCGGGGGAGACCCAGTACTTC
TRBJ1-2	-	-	TRBV18	CASSPSFDRAAYGYTF	TGTGCCAGCTCACCCTCCTTCGACCGGGCTGCCTATGGCTACACCTTC
TRBJ2-1	TRBD2	few	TRBV2	CASTKASGRGGNNEQFF	TGTGCCAGCACCAAGGCTAGCGGGAGAGGCGGTAACAATGAGCAGTTCTTC
TRBJ1-4	TRBD1	-	TRBV7-9	CASSNTGGAYEKLFF	TGTGCCAGCAGCAATACAGGGGGCGCGTATGAAAAACTGTTTTTT
TRBJ2-1	-	few	TRBV2	CASEDQGYNEQFF	TGTGCCAGCGAAGACCAGGGTTACAATGAGCAGTTCTTC
TRBJ1-2	-	-	TRBV5-6	CASTRLSNYGYTF	TGTGCCAGCACCCGACTCTCTAACTATGGCTACACCTTC
TRBJ2-7	-	once	TRBV28	CASSSPGSSYEQYF	TGTGCCAGCAGTTCCCCAGGTAGCTCCTACGAGCAGTACTTC
TRBJ1-1	-	-	TRBV5-5	CASSSVASNTEAFF	TGTGCCAGCAGCTCAGTCGCGTCGAACACTGAAGCTTTCTTT
TRBJ2-5	TRBD2	-	TRBV9	CASSVEETGGRETQYF	TGTGCCAGCAGCGTAGAAGAGACGGGAGGGCGGGAGACCCAGTACTTC
TRBJ1-5	-	-	TRBV6-6	CASSQLSTDNQPQHF	TGTGCCAGCAGTCAGCTATCGACAGATAATCAGCCCCAGCATTTT
TRBJ2-1	-	-	TRBV11-2	CASSLGLAGDEQFF	TGTGCCAGCAGCTTAGGGCTAGCTGGCGATGAGCAGTTCTTC
TRBJ2-1	TRBD2	-	TRBV6-4	CASSEEAGGHNEQFF	TGTGCCAGCAGTGAAGAGGCGGGAGGGCACAATGAGCAGTTCTTC
TRBJ1-1	TRBD1	-	TRBV28	CASSQTGGWTEAFF	TGTGCCAGCAGTCAAACAGGGGGGTGGACTGAAGCTTTCTTT
TRBJ2-7	-	-	TRBV28	CASRVGTGPIHEQYF	TGTGCCAGCAGAGTCGGGACGGGTCCAATTCACGAGCAGTACTTC
TRBJ2-3	-	-	TRBV19	CASSMGRGLDTQYF	TGTGCCAGTAGTATGGGCAGGGGCCTAGATACGCAGTATTTT
TRBJ2-3	-	-	TRBV7-2	CASSGTGFTDTQYF	TGTGCCAGCAGCGGGACGGGATTCACAGATACGCAGTATTTT
TRBJ2-7	TRBD2	-	TRBV28	CASRLSGRADEQYF	TGTGCCAGCAGATTGAGCGGGAGGGCCGACGAGCAGTACTTC
TRBJ2-1	TRBD2	-	TRBV10-2	CASSDSGSGREQFF	TGCGCCAGCAGTGATAGCGGGAGCGGTCGTGAGCAGTTCTTC
TRBJ1-5	-	few	TRBV19	CASRLDGLTGDQPQHF	TGTGCCAGTAGACTCGACGGGCTAACTGGGGATCAGCCCCAGCATTTT
TRBJ2-2	TRBD2	-	TRBV19	CASRMRTSANTGELFF	TGTGCCAGTAGGATGCGGACTAGCGCGAACACCGGGGAGCTGTTTTTT
TRBJ2-7	-	-	TRBV7-2	CASSPRGYSYEQYF	TGTGCCAGCAGCCCCCGAGGCTACAGCTACGAGCAGTACTTC
TRBJ2-5	-	-	TRBV11-2	CASSLDRAGGKTQYF	TGTGCCAGCAGCTTAGACAGGGCTGGTGGGAAGACCCAGTACTTC
TRBJ2-1	-	-	TRBV28	CASKKSSYNEQFF	TGTGCCAGCAAAAAGAGCTCCTACAATGAGCAGTTCTTC
TRBJ2-5	TRBD1	-	TRBV2	CASRDRETQYF	TGTGCCAGCCGGGACAGAGAGACCCAGTACTTC
TRBJ2-3	-	-	TRBV29-1	CSVEEDTQYF	TGCAGCGTTGAAGAAGATACGCAGTATTTT
TRBJ2-5	TRBD2	-	TRBV11-1	CASSHLAAIQETQYF	TGTGCCAGCAGCCACCTAGCGGCGATTCAAGAGACCCAGTACTTC
TRBJ1-2	-	-	TRBV5-1	CASSLASDSYYGYTF	TGCGCCAGCAGCTTGGCCAGCGACAGTTACTATGGCTACACCTTC
TRBJ2-7	-	few	TRBV29-1	CSVAPDGPEQYF	TGCAGCGTTGCCCCAGACGGACCCGAGCAGTACTTC
TRBJ1-1	-	-	TRBV7-2	CASSLRSLTEAFF	TGTGCCAGCAGCTTAAGAAGTCTAACTGAAGCTTTCTTT
TRBJ2-3	TRBD2	-	TRBV7-8	CASSGTRTLTDTQYF	TGTGCCAGCAGCGGGACTAGGACTCTCACAGATACGCAGTATTTT
TRBJ1-2	TRBD1	-	TRBV15	CATSFDRGTYGYTF	TGTGCCACCAGCTTTGACAGGGGAACGTATGGCTACACCTTC
TRBJ2-7	TRBD2	-	TRBV28	CASSSTGLAELFSYEQYF	TGTGCCAGCAGTTCCACGGGACTAGCGGAACTATTCTCCTACGAGCAGTACTTC
TRBJ1-1	TRBD1	few	TRBV27	CASSFRNRGNTEAFF	TGTGCCAGCAGTTTCCGTAACAGGGGCAACACTGAAGCTTTCTTT
TRBJ2-2	TRBD1	-	TRBV19	CASSPSETGDTGELFF	TGTGCCAGTAGCCCCTCGGAGACAGGGGACACCGGGGAGCTGTTTTTT
TRBJ2-3	TRBD2	-	TRBV9	CASSVGLGEGTDTQYF	TGTGCCAGCAGCGTAGGCCTGGGGGAGGGTACAGATACGCAGTATTTT
TRBJ1-3	-	-	TRBV21-1	CASSKGCGLTGNTIYF	TGTGCCAGCAGCAAGGGCTGCGGGCTAACTGGAAACACCATATATTTT
TRBJ2-1	TRBD2	-	TRBV14	CASSQGLAGAYNEQFF	TGTGCCAGCAGCCAAGGTCTAGCGGGAGCGTACAATGAGCAGTTCTTC
TRBJ2-7	-	-	TRBV27	CASSFPRGGTDQYEQYF	TGTGCCAGCAGTTTCCCTAGGGGGGGAACCGACCAGTACGAGCAGTACTTC
TRBJ2-7	-	-	TRBV6-1	CASSEESLYEQYF	TGTGCCAGCAGTGAGGAAAGTTTATACGAGCAGTACTTC
TRBJ2-5	-	few	TRBV20-1	CSASHWETQYF	TGCAGTGCTAGTCACTGGGAGACCCAGTACTTC
TRBJ2-1	-	few	TRBV11-2	CASSLQAYNEQFF	TGTGCCAGCAGCTTACAGGCTTACAATGAGCAGTTCTTC
TRBJ2-2	TRBD2	-	TRBV7-6	CASSSRTSGRIGELFF	TGTGCCAGCAGCTCCCGGACTAGCGGGAGGATCGGGGAGCTGTTTTTT
TRBJ1-3	-	-	TRBV5-1	CASSLVAESGNTIYF	TGCGCCAGCAGCTTGGTAGCCGAGTCTGGAAACACCATATATTTT
TRBJ2-1	TRBD2	-	TRBV6-5	CATQRGSLGEQFF	TGTGCCACCCAGCGGGGCTCCTTGGGTGAGCAGTTCTTC